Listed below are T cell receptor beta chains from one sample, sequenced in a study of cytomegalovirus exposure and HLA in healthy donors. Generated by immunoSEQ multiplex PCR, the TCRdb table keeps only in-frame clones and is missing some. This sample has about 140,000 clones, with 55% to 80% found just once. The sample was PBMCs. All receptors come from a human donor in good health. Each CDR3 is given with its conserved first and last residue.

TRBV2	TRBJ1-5	CASMTDNQPQHF
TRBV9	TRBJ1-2	CASSGSGTGSGYTF
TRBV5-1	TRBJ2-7	CASSPSRGPYEQYF
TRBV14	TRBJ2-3	CASSQLAGGTDTQYF
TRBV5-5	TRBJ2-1	CASSPRQGSYNEQFF
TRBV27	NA	CASSSSGGLYEQYF
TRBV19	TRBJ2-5	CASSSDRQETQYF
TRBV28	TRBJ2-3	CASSLGGSTDTQYF
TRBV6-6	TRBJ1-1	CASRPQGAGTEAFF
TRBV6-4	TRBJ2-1	CASSEGTGGYEQFF
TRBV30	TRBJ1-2	CAWDGQGAFYGYTF
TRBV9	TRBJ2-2	CASSAGAANTGELFF
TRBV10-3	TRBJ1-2	CAIRADRGNGYTF
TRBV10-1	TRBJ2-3	CASSDPSGGSDTQYF
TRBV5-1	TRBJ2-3	CASSLTGPDTQYF
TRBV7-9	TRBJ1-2	CASSSIARDRGIYGYTF
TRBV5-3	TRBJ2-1	CARSAPGLHSYNEQFF
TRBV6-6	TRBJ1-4	CASTDREGDEKLFF
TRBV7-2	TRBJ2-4	CASSLARSEGKNIQYF
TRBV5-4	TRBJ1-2	CASSRTGGGGYTF
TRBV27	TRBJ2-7	CASSLDLLTRGYEQYF
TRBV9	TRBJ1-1	CASSPGPNTEAFF
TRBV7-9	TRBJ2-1	CASIPWGDSGEQFF
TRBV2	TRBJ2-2	CASSEYRTSANTGELFF
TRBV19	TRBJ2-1	CASRSWGRGNEQFF
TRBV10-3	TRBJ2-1	CAIMGGGLVNNEQFF
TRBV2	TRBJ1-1	CASSEGAYRDTEAFF
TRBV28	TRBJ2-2	CASIASHTGELFF
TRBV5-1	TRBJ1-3	CASSPGTGGNTIYF
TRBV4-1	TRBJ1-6	CASSQEGTGTNSPLHF
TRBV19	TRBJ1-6	CASGGGTTNSYNSPLHF
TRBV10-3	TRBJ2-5	CASKGGLAGQETQYF
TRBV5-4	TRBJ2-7	CASSLAPGYEQYF
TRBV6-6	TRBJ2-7	CASSYVAGGYEQYF
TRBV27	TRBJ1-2	CASRPGWGDGYTF
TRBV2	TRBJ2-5	CASSDFGLAPQETQYF
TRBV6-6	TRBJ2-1	CASSTYNEQFF
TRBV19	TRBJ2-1	CASSTGTYEQFF
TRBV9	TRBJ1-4	CASSVADSAREKLFF
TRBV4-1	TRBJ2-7	CASSQERGGAYEQYF
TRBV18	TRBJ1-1	CASSPSSLNTEAFF
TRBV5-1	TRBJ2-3	CASSQDRAPDTQYF
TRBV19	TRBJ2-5	CASSSGGRQETQYF
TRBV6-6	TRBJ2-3	CASSYSGAVDTQYF
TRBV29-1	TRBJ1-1	CSGWTGETGAFF
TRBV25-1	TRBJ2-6	CASSESPGGSGANVLTF
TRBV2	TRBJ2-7	CASSPSGGRKYEQYF
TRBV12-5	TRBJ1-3	CASGPEAGNTIYF
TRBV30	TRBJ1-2	CAWSVLPGKAYGYTF
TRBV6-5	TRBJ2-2	CASSFLRDRGHGELFF
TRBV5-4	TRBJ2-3	CASSLVAGGLTDTQYF
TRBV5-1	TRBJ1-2	CASSPIFGSGYTF
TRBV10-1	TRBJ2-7	CASSEGGRSPDEQYF
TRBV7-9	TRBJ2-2	CSSSLAVADTNTGELFF
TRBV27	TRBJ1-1	CASSFSPGDTEAFF
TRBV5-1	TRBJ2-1	CASSSRTGNNEQFF
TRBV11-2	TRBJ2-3	CASSLWGEADTQYF